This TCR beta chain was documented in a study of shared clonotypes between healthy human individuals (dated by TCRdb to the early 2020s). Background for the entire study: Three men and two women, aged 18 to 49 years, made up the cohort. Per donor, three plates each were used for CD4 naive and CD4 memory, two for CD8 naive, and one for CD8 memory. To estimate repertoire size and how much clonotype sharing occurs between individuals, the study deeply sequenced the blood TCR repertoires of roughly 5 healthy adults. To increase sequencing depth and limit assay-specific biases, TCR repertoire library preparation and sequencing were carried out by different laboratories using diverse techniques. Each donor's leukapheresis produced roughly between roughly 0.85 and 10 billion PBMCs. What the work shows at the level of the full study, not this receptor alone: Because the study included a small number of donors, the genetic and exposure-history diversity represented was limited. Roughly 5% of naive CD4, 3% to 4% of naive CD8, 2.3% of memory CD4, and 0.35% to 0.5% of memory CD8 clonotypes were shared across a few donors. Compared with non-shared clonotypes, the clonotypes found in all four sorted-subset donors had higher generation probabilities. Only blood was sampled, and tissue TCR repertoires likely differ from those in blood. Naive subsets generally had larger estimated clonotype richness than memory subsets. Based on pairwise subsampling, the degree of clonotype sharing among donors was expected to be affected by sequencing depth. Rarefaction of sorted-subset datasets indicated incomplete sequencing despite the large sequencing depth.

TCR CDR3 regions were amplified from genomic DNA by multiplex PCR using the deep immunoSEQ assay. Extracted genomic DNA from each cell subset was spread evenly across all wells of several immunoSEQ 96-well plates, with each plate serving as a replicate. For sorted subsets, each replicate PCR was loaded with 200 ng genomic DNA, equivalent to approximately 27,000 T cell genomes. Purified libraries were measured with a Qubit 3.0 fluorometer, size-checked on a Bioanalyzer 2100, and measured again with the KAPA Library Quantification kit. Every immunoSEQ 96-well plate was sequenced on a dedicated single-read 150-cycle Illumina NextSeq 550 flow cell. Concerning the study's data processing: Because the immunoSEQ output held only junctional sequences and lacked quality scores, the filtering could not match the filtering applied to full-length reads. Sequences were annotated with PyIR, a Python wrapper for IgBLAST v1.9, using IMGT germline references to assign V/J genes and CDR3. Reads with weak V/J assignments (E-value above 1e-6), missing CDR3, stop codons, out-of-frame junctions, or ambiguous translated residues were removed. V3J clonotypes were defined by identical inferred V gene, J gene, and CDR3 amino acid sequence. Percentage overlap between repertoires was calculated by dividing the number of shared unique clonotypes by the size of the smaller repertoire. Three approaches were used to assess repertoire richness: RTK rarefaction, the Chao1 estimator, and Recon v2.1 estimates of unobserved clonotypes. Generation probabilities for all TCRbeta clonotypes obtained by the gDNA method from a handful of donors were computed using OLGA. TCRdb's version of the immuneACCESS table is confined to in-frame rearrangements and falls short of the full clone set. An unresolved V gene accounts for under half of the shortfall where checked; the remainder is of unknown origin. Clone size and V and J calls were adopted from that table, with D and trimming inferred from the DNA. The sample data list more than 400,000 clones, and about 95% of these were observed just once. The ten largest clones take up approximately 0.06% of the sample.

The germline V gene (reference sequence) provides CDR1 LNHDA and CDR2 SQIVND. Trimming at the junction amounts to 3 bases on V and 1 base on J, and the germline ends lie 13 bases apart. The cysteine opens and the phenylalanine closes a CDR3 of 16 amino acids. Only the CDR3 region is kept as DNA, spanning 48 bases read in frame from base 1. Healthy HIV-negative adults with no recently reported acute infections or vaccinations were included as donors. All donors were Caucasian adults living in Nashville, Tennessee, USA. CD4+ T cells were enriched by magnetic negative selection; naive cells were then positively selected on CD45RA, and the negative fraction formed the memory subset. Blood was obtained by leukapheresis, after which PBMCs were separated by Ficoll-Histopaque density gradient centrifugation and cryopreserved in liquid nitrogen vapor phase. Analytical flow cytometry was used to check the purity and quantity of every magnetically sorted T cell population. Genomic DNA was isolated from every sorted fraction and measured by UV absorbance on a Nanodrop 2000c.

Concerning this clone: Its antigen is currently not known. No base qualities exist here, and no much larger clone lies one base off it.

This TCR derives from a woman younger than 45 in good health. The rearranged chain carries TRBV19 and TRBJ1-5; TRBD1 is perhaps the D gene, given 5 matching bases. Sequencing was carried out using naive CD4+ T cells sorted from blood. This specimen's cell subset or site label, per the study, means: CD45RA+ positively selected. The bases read TGTGCCAGTAGTATGCGGGGACGTCAGAGCAATCAGCCCCAGCATTTT. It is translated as CASSMRGRQSNQPQHF.